A single sample gave rise to the 11 T cell receptor beta chains below, sequenced in a study of immune evolution from preneoplasia to lung adenocarcinoma. Using immunoSEQ multiplex PCR, the repertoire was profiled, and TCRdb retains in-frame clones only, with some absent. The sample comprises around 6,100 clones, more than 80% of which are singletons, and 4% to 5% rests with the top ten. The specimen was FFPE invasive lung adenocarcinoma tissue. These receptors were taken from a person aged 50-75 years with lung adenocarcinoma.

About this clone: Other nucleotide sequences in the sample specify the same CDR3. The rearrangement uses TRBV6-5 and TRBJ1-5; the match to TRBD1 covers 10 bases. J gave up 6 bases and V 4 bases, and 6 bases lay outside the gene matches. The V gene's germline CDR1 is MNHEY and CDR2 SVGAGI. CDR3 size: 15 residues. In DNA form, the CDR3 reads TGTGCCAGCAGTTCCGACAGGGGGCTGGGTCAGCCCCAGCATTTT. Its translation: CASSSDRGLGQPQHF.

The CDR3 loop reads CASSLSPSGSGETQYF. The DNA of the CDR3 is TGCGCCAGCAGCTTGTCGCCTAGCGGGAGCGGAGAGACCCAGTACTTC. This chain joins TRBV5-1 and TRBJ2-5; 10 nucleotides align to TRBD2. This CDR3 region has 16 residues. The J segment lost 4 bases and the V segment lost 1 base, leaving 7 bases of the junction unmatched. The V gene's germline CDR1 is SGHRS and CDR2 YFSETQ.

The genes are TRBV29-1 and TRBJ2-5; 7 nucleotides line up with TRBD2. The CDR3 is 11 residues long. V shed 8 bases, J shed 5 bases, and the junction held 5 bases outside the gene matches. Germline CDR1 reads SQVTM; CDR2 reads ANQGSEA. The CDR3 DNA is TGCAGCCAAAGGGAGGGGGAGACCCAGTACTTC. Its protein product is CSQREGETQYF. The full variable domain, in which reference TRBV29-1 and TRBJ2-5 provide the parts outside the CDR3, is SAVISQKPSRDICQRGTSLTIQCQVDSQVTMMFWYRQQPGQSLTLIATANQGSEATYESGFVIDKFPISRPNLTFSTLTVSNMSPEDSSIYLCSQREGETQYFGPGTRLLVL.

This sequence joins TRBV30 and TRBJ1-4; D gene uncertain. The V gene's germline CDR1 is GTSNPN and CDR2 SVGIG (reference sequence). V was trimmed by 3 bases and J by 0 bases, leaving 11 bases between them. CDR3 length: 15 amino acids. The CDR3 here is CAWRRTDATNEKLFF. The CDR3 coding sequence is TGTGCCTGGAGGAGGACGGATGCAACTAATGAAAAACTGTTTTTT.

The rearrangement uses TRBV11-2 and TRBJ2-2; D remains ambiguous. The ends were cut back, 2 bases at V and 7 bases at J, with 8 bases in the middle. CDR1 is SGHAT and CDR2 is FQNNGV in the germline V gene. This CDR3 contains 13 residues. The CDR3 protein is CASSLSTIGELFF. The CDR3 region has the DNA TGTGCCAGCAGCTTAAGTACCATCGGGGAGCTGTTTTTT.

The J gene is TRBJ2-2, the V gene TRBV6-1; perhaps TRBD1 as D (5 bases). This CDR3 is built from 15 residues. Germline CDR1 and CDR2: MNHNS and SASEGT. V was pared by 1 base and J by 5 bases, with 11 bases between. In nucleotides, the CDR3 is TGTGCCAGCAGTGAAGGGGCAGGGTTGACCGGGGAGCTGTTTTTT. Protein sequence: CASSEGAGLTGELFF.

V gene TRBV20-1 combines with J gene TRBJ1-5; D is unclear. CDR1 and CDR2 from the germline V gene are DFQATT and SNEGSKA (reference sequence). The CDR3 has 11 amino acids. V dropped 3 bases and J dropped 7 bases, with 7 bases sitting between them. The DNA for the CDR3 is TGCAGTGCTAGTGATGGCCAGCCCCAGCATTTT. Amino acid sequence: CSASDGQPQHF.

V usage is TRBV12-5 and J usage is TRBJ1-1, with a tentative D call TRBD1 (5 bases). V shed 7 bases and J shed 3 bases, with 15 bases lying between them. The CDR3 length is 14 residues. Germline V gene lookup returns CDR1 LGHNT and CDR2 FRNRAP. CDR3 region: CASAPRTKHTEAFF. In DNA, the CDR3 is TGTGCTAGTGCCCCACGGACAAAGCACACTGAAGCTTTCTTT.

J is TRBJ2-7 and V is TRBV19; 8 bases agree with TRBD2. V lost 5 bases, J lost 1 base, and 1 base stayed unmatched. The CDR3 extends over 13 amino acids. CDR1 is LNHDA, CDR2 SQIVND, per germline (reference sequence). The CDR3 region has the DNA TGTGCCAGTAGTGAGCGGGAGTCCTACGAGCAGTACTTC. Encoded protein: CASSERESYEQYF.

This chain joins TRBV19 and TRBJ2-5, with D perhaps TRBD2 (5 bases). This CDR3 has 14 amino acids. V was trimmed by 8 bases and J by 2 bases, leaving 15 bases between them. Germline V CDR1 and CDR2: LNHDA, SQIVND (reference sequence). The CDR3 loop reads CASAHEGRQETQYF. The DNA of the CDR3 is TGTGCCAGTGCTCATGAGGGAAGGCAAGAGACCCAGTACTTC.

J is TRBJ2-7 and V is TRBV10-2, with D possibly being TRBD1 (5 bases). Per germline, CDR1 WSHSY and CDR2 SAAADI. This CDR3 spans 12 amino acids. Between the trimmed V and J ends, which lost 6 bases and 4 bases, there was a span of 10 bases. CDR3 amino acids: CASSLRVYEQYF. As DNA, the CDR3 is TGCGCCAGCAGCCTCAGGGTTTACGAGCAGTACTTC.